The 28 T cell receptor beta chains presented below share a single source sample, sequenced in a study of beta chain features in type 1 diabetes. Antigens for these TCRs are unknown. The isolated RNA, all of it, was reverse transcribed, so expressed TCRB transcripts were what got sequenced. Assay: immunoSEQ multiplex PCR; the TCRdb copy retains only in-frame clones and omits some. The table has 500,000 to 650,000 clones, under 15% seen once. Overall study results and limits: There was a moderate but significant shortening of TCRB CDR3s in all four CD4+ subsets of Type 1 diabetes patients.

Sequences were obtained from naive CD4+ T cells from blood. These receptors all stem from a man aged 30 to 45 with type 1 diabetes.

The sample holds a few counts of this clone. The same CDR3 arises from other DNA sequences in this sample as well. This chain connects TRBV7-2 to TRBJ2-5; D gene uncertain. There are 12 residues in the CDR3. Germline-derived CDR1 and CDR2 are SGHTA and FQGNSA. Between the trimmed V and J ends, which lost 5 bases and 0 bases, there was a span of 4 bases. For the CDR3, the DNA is TGTGCCAGCAGCAGTTACCAAGAGACCCAGTACTTC. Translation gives CASSSYQETQYF.

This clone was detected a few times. CDR3 bases: TGTGCCAGCAGCTTAGCAGGGGTGGGCCAAGAGACCCAGTACTTC. It codes for CASSLAGVGQETQYF. The chain is built from TRBV5-4 and TRBJ2-5; D may be TRBD1 (6 bases). The germline gives CDR1 SGHNT, CDR2 YYREEE (reference sequence). CDR3 length: 15 residues. V was trimmed by 2 bases and J by 1 base, leaving 12 bases between them.

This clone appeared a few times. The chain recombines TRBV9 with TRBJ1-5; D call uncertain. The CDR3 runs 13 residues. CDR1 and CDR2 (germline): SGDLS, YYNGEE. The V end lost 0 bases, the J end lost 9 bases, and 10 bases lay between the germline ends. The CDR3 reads CASSVGGSLPQHF. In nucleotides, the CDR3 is TGTGCCAGCAGCGTAGGGGGATCTTTGCCCCAGCATTTT.

Here the CDR3 reads CASSLIGRYSNQPQHF. For the CDR3, the DNA is TGTGCCAGCAGCTTAATAGGGCGGTATAGCAATCAGCCCCAGCATTTT. V gene TRBV11-2 combines with J gene TRBJ1-5; D uncertain. This CDR3 spans 16 amino acids. Germline CDR1 SGHAT, CDR2 FQNNGV. The germline V and J ends were trimmed by 2 bases and 0 bases, with 11 bases remaining between them.

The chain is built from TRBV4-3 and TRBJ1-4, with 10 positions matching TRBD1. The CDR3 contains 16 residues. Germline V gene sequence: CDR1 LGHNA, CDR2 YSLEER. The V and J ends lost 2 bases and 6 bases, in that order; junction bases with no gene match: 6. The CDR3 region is CASSQLTGTGDEKLFF. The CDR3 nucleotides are TGCGCCAGCAGCCAACTAACCGGGACAGGGGATGAAAAACTGTTTTTT.

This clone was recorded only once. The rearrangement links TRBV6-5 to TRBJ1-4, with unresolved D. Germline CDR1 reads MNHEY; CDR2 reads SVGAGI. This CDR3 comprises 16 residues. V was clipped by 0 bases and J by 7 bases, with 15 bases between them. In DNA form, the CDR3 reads TGTGCCAGCAGTTACTCCATGCCCACTTCGGCTGAAAAACTGTTTTTT. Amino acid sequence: CASSYSMPTSAEKLFF.

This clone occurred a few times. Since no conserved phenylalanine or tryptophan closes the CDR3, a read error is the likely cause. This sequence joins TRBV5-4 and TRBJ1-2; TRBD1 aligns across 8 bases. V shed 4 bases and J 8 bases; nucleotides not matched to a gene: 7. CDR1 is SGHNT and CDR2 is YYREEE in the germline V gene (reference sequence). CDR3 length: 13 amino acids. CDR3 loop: CASSRDRHGGYTL. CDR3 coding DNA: TGTGCCAGCAGCCGGGACAGGCATGGGGGCTACACCCTC.

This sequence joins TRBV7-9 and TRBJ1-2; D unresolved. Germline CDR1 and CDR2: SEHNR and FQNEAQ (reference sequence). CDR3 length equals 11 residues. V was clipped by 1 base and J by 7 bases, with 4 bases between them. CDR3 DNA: TGTGCCAGCAGCTTAGAGGTTGGCTACACCTTC. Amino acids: CASSLEVGYTF.

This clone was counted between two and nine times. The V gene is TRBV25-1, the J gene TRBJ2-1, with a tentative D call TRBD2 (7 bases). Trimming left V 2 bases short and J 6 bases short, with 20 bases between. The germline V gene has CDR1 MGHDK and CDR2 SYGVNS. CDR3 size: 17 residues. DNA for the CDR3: TGTGCCAGCAGTGAACCTCCGGGGGGCGTAGCGGCCAATGAGCAGTTCTTC. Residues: CASSEPPGGVAANEQFF.

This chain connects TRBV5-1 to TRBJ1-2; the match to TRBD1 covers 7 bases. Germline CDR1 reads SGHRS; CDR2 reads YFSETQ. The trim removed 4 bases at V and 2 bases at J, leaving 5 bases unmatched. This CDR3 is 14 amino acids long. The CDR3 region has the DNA TGCGCCAGCAGCGTTGACAGGGCGAACTATGGCTACACCTTC. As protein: CASSVDRANYGYTF.

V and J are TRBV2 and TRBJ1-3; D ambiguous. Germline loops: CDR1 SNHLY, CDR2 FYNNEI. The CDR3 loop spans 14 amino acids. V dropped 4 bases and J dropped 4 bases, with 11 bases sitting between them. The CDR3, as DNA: TGTGCCAGCAGTGCTGGTCCCCAGGGAAACACCATATATTTT. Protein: CASSAGPQGNTIYF.

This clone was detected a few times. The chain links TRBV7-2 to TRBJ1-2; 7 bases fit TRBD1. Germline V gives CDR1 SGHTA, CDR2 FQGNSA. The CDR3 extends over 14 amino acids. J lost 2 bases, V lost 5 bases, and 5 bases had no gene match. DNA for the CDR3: TGTGCCAGCAGCACGGTACAGGGGAACTATGGCTACACCTTC. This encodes CASSTVQGNYGYTF. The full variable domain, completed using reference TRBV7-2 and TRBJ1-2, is GAGVSQSPSNKVTEKGKDVELRCDPISGHTALYWYRQSLGQGLEFLIYFQGNSAPDKSGLPSDRFSAERTGGSVSTLTIQRTQQEDSAVYLCASSTVQGNYGYTFGSGTRLTVV.

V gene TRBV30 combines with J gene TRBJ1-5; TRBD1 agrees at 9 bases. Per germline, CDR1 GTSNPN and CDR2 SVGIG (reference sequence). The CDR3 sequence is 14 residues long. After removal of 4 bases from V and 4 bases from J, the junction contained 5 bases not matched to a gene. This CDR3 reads CAWTADRGNQPQHF. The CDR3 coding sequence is TGTGCCTGGACCGCGGACAGGGGAAATCAGCCCCAGCATTTT. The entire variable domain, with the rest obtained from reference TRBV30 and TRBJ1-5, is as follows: SQTIHQWPATLVQPVGSPLSLECTVEGTSNPNLYWYRQAAGRGLQLLFYSVGIGQISSEVPQNLSASRPQDRQFILSSKKLLLSDSGFYLCAWTADRGNQPQHFGDGTRLSIL.

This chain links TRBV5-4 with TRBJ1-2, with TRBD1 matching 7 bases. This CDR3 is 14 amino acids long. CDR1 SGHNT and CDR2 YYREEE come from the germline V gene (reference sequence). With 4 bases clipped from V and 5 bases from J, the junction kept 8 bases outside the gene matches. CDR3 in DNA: TGTGCCAGCAGCGACGAACAGGGGACTTATGGCTACACCTTC. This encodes CASSDEQGTYGYTF. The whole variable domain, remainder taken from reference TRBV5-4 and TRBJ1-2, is ETGVTQSPTHLIKTRGQQVTLRCSSQSGHNTVSWYQQALGQGPQFIFQYYREEENGRGNFPPRFSGLQFPNYSSELNVNALELDDSALYLCASSDEQGTYGYTFGSGTRLTVV.

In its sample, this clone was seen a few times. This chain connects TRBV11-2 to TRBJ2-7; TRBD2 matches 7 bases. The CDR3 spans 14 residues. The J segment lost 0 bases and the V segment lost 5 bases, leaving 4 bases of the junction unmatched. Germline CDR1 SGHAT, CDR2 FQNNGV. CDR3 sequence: CASSHGGSSYEQYF. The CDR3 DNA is TGTGCCAGCAGCCACGGGGGGAGCTCCTACGAGCAGTACTTC.

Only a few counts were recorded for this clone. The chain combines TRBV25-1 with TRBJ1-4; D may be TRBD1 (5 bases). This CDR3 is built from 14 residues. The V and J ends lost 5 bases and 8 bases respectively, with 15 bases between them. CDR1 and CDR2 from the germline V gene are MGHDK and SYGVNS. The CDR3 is CASSTLDSSEKLFF. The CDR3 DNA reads TGTGCCAGCAGTACACTTGACAGTTCCGAAAAACTGTTTTTT.

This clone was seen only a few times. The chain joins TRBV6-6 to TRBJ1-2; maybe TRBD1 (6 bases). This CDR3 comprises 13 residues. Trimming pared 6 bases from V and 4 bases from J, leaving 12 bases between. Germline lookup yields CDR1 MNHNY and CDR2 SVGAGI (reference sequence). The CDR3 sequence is CASSLQTGYGYTF. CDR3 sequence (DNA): TGTGCCAGCAGCCTCCAGACAGGCTATGGCTACACCTTC.

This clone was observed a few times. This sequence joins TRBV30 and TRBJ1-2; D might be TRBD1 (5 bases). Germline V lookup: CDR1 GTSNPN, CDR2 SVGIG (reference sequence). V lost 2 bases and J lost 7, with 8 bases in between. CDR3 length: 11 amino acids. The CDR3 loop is CAWSFTGGYTF. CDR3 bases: TGTGCCTGGAGTTTTACAGGTGGCTACACCTTC. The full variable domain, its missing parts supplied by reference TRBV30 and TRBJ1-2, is SQTIHQWPATLVQPVGSPLSLECTVEGTSNPNLYWYRQAAGRGLQLLFYSVGIGQISSEVPQNLSASRPQDRQFILSSKKLLLSDSGFYLCAWSFTGGYTFGSGTRLTVV.

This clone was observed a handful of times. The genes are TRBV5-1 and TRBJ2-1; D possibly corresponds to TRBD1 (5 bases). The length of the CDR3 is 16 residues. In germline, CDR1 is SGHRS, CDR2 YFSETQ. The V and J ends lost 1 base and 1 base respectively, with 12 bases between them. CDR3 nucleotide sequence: TGCGCCAGCAGCTTGAGGGGCACTCCTTCCTACAATGAGCAGTTCTTC. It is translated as CASSLRGTPSYNEQFF.

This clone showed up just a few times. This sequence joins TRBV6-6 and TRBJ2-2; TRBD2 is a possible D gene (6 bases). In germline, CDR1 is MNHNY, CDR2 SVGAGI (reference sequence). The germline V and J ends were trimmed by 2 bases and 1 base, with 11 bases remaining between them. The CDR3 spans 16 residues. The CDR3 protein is CASSYPRRENTGELFF. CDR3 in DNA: TGTGCCAGCAGTTACCCCCGGAGGGAGAACACCGGGGAGCTGTTTTTT.

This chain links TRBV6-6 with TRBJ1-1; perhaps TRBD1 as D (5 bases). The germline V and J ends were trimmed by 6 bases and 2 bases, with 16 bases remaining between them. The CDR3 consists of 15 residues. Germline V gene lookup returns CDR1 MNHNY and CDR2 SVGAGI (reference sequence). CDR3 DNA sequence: TGTGCCAGCAGCCCTCACCGGGACGGAAACACTGAAGCTTTCTTT. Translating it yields CASSPHRDGNTEAFF.

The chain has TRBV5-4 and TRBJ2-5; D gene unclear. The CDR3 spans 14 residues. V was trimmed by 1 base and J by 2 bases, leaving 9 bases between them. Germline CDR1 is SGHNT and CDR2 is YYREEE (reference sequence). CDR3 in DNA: TGTGCCAGCAGCTTGAGTGGGCCGCAAGAGACCCAGTACTTC. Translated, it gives CASSLSGPQETQYF.

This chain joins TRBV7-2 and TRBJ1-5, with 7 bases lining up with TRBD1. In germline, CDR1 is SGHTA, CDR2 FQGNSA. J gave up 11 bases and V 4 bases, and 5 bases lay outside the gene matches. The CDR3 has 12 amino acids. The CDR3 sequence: CASSSRQGTQHF. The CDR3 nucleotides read TGTGCCAGCAGCTCACGACAGGGTACCCAGCATTTT.

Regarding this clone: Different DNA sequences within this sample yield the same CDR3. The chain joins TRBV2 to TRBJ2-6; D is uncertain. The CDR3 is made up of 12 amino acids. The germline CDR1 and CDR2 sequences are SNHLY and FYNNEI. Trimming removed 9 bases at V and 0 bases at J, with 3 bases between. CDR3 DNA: TGTGCCAGTAGCTCTGGGGCCAACGTCCTGACTTTC. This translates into CASSSGANVLTF. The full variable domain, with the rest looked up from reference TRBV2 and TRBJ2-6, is EPEVTQTPSHQVTQMGQEVILRCVPISNHLYFYWYRQILGQKVEFLVSFYNNEISEKSEIFDDQFSVERPDGSNFTLKIRSTKLEDSAMYFCASSSGANVLTFGAGSRLTVL.

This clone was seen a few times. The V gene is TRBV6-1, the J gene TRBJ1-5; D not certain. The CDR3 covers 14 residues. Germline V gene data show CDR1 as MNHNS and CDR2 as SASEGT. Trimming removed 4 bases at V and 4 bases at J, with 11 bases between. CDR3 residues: CASSASDRNQPQHF. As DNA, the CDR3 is TGTGCCAGCAGTGCCTCTGATCGGAATCAGCCCCAGCATTTT.

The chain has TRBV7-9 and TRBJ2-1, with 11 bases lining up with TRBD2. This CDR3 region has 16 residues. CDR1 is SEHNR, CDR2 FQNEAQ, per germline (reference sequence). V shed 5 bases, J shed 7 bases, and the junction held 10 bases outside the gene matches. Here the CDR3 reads CASSPETSGEANEQFF. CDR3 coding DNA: TGTGCCAGCAGCCCAGAGACTAGCGGGGAGGCAAATGAGCAGTTCTTC.

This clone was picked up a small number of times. CDR3 in DNA: TGTGCCAGCAGCCTTAGCGGGGGGGCCGGTGAGCAGTTCTTC. It encodes CASSLSGGAGEQFF. The chain uses TRBV7-2 and TRBJ2-1, with 11 nucleotides matching TRBD2. The CDR3 consists of 14 residues. J gave up 9 bases and V 5 bases, and 6 bases lay outside the gene matches. Germline-derived CDR1 and CDR2 are SGHTA and FQGNSA.

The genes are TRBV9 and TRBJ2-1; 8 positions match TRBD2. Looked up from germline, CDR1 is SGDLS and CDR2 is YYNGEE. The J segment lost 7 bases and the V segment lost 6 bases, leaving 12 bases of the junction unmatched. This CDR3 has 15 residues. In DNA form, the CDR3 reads TGTGCCAGCACCAATCTCGGCGGGGGGTCGAATGAGCAGTTCTTC. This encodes CASTNLGGGSNEQFF.